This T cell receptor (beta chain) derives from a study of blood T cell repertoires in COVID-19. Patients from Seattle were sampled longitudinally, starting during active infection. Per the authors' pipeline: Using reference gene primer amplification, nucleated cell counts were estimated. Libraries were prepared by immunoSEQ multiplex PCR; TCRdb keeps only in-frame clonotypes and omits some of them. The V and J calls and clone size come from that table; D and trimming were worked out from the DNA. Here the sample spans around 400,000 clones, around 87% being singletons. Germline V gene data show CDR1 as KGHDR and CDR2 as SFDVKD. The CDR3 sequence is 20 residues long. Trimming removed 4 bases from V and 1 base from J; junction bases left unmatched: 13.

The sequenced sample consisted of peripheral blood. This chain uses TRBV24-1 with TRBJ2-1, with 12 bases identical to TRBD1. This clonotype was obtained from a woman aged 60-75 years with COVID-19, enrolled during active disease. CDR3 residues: CATSDLVPGQGARSYNEQFF. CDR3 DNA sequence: TGTGCCACCAGTGACCTGGTCCCGGGACAGGGGGCACGGTCCTACAATGAGCAGTTCTTC.